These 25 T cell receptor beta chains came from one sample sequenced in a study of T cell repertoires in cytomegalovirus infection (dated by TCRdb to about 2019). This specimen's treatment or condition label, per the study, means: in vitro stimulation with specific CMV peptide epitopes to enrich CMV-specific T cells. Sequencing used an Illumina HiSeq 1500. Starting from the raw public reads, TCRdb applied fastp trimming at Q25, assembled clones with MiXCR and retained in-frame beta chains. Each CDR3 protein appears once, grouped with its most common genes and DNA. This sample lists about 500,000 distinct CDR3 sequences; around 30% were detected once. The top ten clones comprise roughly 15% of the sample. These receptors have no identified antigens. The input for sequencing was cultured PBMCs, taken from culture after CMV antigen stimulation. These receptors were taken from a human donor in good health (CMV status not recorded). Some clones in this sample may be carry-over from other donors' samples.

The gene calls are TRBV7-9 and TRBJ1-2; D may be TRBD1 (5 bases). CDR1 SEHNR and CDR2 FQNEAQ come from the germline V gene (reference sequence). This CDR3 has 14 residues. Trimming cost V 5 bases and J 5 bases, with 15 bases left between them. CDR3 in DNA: TGTGCCAGCAGCCCTGCCGGGACTGAGTATGGCTACACCTTC. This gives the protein CASSPAGTEYGYTF.

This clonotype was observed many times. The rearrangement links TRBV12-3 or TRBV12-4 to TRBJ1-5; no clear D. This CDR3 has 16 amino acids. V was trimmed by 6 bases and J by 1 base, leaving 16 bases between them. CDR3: CASSPDLYLSNQPQHF. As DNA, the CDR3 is TGTGCCAGCAGCCCTGACCTCTATTTGAGCAATCAGCCCCAGCATTTT.

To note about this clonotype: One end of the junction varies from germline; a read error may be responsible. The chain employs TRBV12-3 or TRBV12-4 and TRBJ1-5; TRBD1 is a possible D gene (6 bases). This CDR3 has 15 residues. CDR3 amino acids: CASSSGTPRDQPRHF. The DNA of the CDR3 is TGTGCCAGCAGTTCCGGGACACCGAGGGATCAGCCCCGGCATTTT.

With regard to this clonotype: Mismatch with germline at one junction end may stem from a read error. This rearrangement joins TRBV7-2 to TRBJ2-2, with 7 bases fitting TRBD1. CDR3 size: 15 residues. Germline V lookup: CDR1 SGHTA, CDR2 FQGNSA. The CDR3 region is CASSRDRVDTGVLFF. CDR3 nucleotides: TGTGCCAGCAGTCGCGACAGGGTCGACACCGGGGTGCTGTTTTTT.

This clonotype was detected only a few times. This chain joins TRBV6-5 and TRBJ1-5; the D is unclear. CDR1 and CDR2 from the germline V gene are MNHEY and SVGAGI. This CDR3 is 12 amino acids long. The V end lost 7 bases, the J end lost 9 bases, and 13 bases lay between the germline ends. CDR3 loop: CASKGPTGPQHF. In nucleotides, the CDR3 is TGTGCCAGCAAAGGACCGACGGGGCCCCAGCATTTT.

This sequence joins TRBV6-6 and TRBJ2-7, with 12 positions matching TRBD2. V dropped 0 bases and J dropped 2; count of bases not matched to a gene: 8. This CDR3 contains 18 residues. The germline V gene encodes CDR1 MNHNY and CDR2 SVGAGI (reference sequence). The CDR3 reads CASSYSGSSGRATYEQYV. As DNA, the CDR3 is TGTGCCAGCAGTTACTCGGGTTCTAGCGGGAGGGCCACCTACGAGCAGTACGTC.

CDR3 in DNA: TGTGCCAGCAGTCGACAGGGATTTAACATTCAGTACTTC. Translated: CASSRQGFNIQYF. The chain carries TRBV12-3 or TRBV12-4 and TRBJ2-4, with 7 bases aligning to TRBD1. The CDR3 sequence is 13 residues long. Trimming removed 5 bases from V and 7 bases from J; junction bases left unmatched: 5.

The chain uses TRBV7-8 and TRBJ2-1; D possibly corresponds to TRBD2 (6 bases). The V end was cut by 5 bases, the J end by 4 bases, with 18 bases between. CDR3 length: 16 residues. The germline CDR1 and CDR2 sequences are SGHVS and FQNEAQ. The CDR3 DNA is TGTGCCAGCAGCGCCAGAAGGAGGGTGGCGTACAATGAGCAGTTCTTC. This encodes CASSARRRVAYNEQFF.

This chain's CDR3 is CSARGLAGVTGELFF. The CDR3, as DNA: TGCAGTGCTAGGGGCCTAGCGGGAGTCACCGGGGAGCTGTTTTTT. This chain joins TRBV20-1 and TRBJ2-2, with 10 bases that match TRBD2. The CDR3 runs 15 residues. CDR1 and CDR2 from the germline V gene are DFQATT and SNEGSKA (reference sequence). Trimming cost V 3 bases and J 4 bases; bases outside gene matches: 5.

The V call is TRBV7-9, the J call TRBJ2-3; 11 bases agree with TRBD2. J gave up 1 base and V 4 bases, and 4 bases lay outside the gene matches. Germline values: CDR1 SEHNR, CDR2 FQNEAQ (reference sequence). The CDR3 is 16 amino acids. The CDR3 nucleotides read TGTGCCAGCAGCTATACTAGCGGGGGCCGCACAGATACGCAGTATTTT. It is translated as CASSYTSGGRTDTQYF.

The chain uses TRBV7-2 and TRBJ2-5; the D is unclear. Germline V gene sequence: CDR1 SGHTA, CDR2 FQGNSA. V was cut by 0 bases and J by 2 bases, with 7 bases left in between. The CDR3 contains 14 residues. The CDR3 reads CASSLALRQETQYF. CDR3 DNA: TGTGCCAGCAGCTTAGCTTTGCGGCAAGAGACCCAGTACTTC.

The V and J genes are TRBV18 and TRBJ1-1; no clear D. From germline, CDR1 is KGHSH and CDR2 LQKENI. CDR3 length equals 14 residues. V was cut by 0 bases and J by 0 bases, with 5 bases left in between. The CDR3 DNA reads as TGTGCCAGCTCACCACCTAACTTGAACACTGAAGCTTTCTTT. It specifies CASSPPNLNTEAFF.

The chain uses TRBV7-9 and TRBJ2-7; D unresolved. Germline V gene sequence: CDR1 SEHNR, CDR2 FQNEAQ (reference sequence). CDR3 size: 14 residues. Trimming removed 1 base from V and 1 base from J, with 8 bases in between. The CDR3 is CASSLESGSYEQYF. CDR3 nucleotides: TGTGCCAGCAGCTTAGAGTCTGGATCCTACGAGCAGTACTTC.

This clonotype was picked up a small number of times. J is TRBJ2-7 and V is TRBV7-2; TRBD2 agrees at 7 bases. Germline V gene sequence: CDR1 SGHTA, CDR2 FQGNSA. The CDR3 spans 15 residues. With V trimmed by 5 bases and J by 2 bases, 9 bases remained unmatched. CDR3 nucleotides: TGTGCCAGCAGCCCTGGGGGGACTACCACCTACGAGCAGTACTTC. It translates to CASSPGGTTTYEQYF.

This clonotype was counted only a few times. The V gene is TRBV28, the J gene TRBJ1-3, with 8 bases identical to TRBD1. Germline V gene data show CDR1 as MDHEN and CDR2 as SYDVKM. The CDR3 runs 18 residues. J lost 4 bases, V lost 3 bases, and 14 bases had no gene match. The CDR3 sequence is CASSLTGEEAWSGNTIYF. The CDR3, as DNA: TGTGCCAGCAGTTTGACAGGGGAGGAGGCCTGGTCGGGAAACACCATATATTTT.

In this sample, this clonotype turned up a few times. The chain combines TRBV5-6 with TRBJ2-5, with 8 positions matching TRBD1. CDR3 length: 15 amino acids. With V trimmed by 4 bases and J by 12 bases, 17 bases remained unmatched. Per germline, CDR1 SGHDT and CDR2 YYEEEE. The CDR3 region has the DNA TGTGCCAGCAGCCCAATAGACAGGGGACGCACCACGGAGTACTTC. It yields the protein CASSPIDRGRTTEYF.

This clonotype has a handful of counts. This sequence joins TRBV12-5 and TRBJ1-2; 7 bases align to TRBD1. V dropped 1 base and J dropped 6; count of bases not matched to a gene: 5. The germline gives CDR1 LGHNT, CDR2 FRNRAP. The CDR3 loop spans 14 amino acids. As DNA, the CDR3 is TGTGCTAGTGGTTTGGCCCCCACAGGGGATGGCTACACCTTC. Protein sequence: CASGLAPTGDGYTF.

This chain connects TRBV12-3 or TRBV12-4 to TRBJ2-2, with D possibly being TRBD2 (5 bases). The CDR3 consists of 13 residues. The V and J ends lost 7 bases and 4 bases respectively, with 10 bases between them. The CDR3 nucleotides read TGTGCCAGCAACCCCCGGGGCACCGGGGAGCTGTTTTTT. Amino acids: CASNPRGTGELFF.

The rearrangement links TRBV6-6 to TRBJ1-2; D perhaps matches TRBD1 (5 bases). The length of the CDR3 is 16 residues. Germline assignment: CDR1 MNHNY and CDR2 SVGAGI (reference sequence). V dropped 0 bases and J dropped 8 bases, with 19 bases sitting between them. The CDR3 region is CASSYSTTGRQGGYTF. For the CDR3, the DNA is TGTGCCAGCAGTTACTCGACCACGGGACGGCAGGGAGGCTACACCTTC.

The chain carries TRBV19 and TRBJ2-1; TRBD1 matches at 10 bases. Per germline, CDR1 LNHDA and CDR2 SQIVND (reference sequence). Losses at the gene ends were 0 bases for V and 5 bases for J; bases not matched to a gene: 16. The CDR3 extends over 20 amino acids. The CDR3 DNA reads TGTGCCAGTAGTATAGACCCCGGGACAGGGGATGTAGGGCCACACAATGAGCAGTTCTTC. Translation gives CASSIDPGTGDVGPHNEQFF.

As DNA, the CDR3 is TGTGCCAGCAGCGACGTGACTAGCGGGAGAGTTGATACGCAGTATTTT. Translating gives CASSDVTSGRVDTQYF. V and J are TRBV5-6 and TRBJ2-3; the match to TRBD2 covers 12 bases. CDR3 length: 16 residues. The V gene end was trimmed by 4 bases and the J gene end by 6 bases; junction bases not matched to a gene: 9. Germline V lookup: CDR1 SGHDT, CDR2 YYEEEE.

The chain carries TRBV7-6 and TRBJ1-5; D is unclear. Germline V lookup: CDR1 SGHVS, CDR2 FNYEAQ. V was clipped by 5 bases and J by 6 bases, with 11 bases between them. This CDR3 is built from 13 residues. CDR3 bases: TGTGCCAGCAGCCCCTTGGAGGGTCAGCCCCAGCATTTT. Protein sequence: CASSPLEGQPQHF. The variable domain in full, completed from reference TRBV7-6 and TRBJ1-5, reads GAGVSQSPRYKVTKRGQDVALRCDPISGHVSLYWYRQALGQGPEFLTYFNYEAQQDKSGLPNDRFSAERPEGSISTLTIQRTEQRDSAMYRCASSPLEGQPQHFGDGTRLSIL.

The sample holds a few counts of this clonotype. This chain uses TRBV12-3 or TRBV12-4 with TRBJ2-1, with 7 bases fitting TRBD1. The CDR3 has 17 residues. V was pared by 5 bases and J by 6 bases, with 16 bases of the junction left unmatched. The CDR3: CASSPGRVATGTNEQFF. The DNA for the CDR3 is TGTGCCAGCAGTCCAGGCCGGGTAGCGACAGGGACCAATGAGCAGTTCTTC.

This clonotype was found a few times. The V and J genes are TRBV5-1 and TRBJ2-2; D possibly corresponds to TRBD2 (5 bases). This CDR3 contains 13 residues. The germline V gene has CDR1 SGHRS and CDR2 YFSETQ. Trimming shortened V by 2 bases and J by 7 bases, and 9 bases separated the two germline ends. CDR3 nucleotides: TGCGCCAGCAGCTTAAAGCGGAACGGGGAGCTGTTTTTT. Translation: CASSLKRNGELFF.

CDR3 loop: CASSFLRQGEVGGELFF. Here the CDR3 DNA reads TGTGCCAGCAGTTTCCTCAGGCAGGGAGAAGTCGGCGGGGAGCTGTTTTTT. The V gene is TRBV12-3 or TRBV12-4, the J gene TRBJ2-2; D possibly matches TRBD1 or TRBD2 (5 bases each). V was cut by 3 bases and J by 7 bases, with 21 bases left in between. CDR3 length equals 17 residues.